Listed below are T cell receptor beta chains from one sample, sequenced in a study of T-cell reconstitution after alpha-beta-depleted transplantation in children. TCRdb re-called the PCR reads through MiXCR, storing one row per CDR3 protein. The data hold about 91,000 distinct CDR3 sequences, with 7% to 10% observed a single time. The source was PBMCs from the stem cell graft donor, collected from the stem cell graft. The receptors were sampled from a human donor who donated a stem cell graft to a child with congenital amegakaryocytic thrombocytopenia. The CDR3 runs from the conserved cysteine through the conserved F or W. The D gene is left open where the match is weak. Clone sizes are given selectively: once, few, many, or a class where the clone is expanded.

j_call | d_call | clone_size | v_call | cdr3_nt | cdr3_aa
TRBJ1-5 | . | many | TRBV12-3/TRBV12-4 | TGTGCCAGCAGGGTAGGCAGCAATCAGCCCCAGCATTTT | CASRVGSNQPQHF
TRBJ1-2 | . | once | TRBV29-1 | TGCAGCGTCACTCGGACGGGTAGGGGAACGGATGGCTACACCTTC | CSVTRTGRGTDGYTF
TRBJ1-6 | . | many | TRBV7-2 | TGTGCCAGCAGCTTAGGGGTCCGCTATAATTCACCCCTCCACTTT | CASSLGVRYNSPLHF
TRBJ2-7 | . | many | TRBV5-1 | TGCGCCAGCAGCTTGATTCCAGGGGAAGTAAGCGAGCAGTACTTC | CASSLIPGEVSEQYF
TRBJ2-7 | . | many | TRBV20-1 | TGCAGTGCTAGTGTCGGGGTCGGCGAGCAGTACTTC | CSASVGVGEQYF
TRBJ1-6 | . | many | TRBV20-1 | TGCAGTGCTAGTCAGGGGAGATGGTCACCCCTCCACTTT | CSASQGRWSPLHF
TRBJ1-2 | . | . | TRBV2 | TGTGCCAGCAGTGAACCGGGGGAACAATCCCATGGCTACACCTTC | CASSEPGEQSHGYTF
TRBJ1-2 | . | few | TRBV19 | TGTGCCAGTAGTACCACGTCGCAGGTGGAGTATGGCTACACCTTC | CASSTTSQVEYGYTF
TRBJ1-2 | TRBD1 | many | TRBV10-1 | TGCGCCAGCAGTTCGGGGACAGCCGCTAACTATGGCTACACCTTC | CASSSGTAANYGYTF
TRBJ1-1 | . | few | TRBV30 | TGTGCCTGGAGTGCCCCCCGAGTTTTCATCAGTGACACTGAAGCTTTCTTT | CAWSAPRVFISDTEAFF
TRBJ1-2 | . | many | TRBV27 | TGTGCCAGCAGTGTACAGGGTCCCTATGGCTACACCTTC | CASSVQGPYGYTF
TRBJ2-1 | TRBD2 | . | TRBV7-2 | TGTGCCAGCAGCTTTAGCGGGGCCCCCTACAATGAGCAGTTCTTC | CASSFSGAPYNEQFF
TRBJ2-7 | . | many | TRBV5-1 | TGCGCCAGCAGCCTACTGGACCGTGCCTACGAGCAGTACTTC | CASSLLDRAYEQYF
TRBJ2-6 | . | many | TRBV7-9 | TGTGCCAGCAGCTTTAACGCTGGGGCCAACGTCCTGACTTTC | CASSFNAGANVLTF
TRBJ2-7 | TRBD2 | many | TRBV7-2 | TGTGCCAGCAGCCAGACTAGCGGGACGTTCTACGAGCAGTACTTC | CASSQTSGTFYEQYF
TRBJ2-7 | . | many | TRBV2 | TGTGCCAGCAGTAAGGACTATTTCTACGAGCAGTACTTC | CASSKDYFYEQYF
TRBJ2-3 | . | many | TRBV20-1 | TGCAGTGCCCCGAGACAGACTTCCACAGATACGCAGTATTTT | CSAPRQTSTDTQYF